This entry features one TCR beta chain sequence. The antigen is undetermined. The data stem from a study of Graves' ophthalmopathy and Graves' hyperthyroidism. General study points: The model forecast ophthalmopathy progression, reaching 60% to 71% sensitivity and about 75% specificity. Separation of ophthalmopathy from stable hyperthyroidism was achieved by a 13-signature model, at around 90% sensitivity and 81.08% specificity.

In germline, CDR1 is ENHRY, CDR2 SYGVKD. The CDR3 is 16 amino acids. V shed 10 bases and J 0 bases; nucleotides not matched to a gene: 14. The study amplified TCR beta CDR3 regions using RNA transcripts. Scientists carried out first-round RT-PCR using HTBI primers and then a second-round multiplex PCR. Using its own MiXCR run on the multiplex PCR reads, TCRdb lists one record per CDR3 protein. The top ten hold 2% to 3% of the sample, which has some 370,000 distinct CDR3 sequences, about 18% seen once. The term stable hyperthyroidism indicated an absence of ophthalmopathy within 18 months of follow-up. Hyperthyroidism patients had new diagnoses, durations under 2 months, and ages of 18 to 65.

The specimen was peripheral blood. The receptor was isolated from an adult woman with stable Graves' hyperthyroidism. The chain couples TRBV10-3 to TRBJ2-5; 7 bases agree with TRBD1. In DNA form, the CDR3 reads TGTGCCACACGCCAAGGGGGCAGGAGGTACCAAGAGACCCAGTACTTC. This codes for CATRQGGRRYQETQYF.